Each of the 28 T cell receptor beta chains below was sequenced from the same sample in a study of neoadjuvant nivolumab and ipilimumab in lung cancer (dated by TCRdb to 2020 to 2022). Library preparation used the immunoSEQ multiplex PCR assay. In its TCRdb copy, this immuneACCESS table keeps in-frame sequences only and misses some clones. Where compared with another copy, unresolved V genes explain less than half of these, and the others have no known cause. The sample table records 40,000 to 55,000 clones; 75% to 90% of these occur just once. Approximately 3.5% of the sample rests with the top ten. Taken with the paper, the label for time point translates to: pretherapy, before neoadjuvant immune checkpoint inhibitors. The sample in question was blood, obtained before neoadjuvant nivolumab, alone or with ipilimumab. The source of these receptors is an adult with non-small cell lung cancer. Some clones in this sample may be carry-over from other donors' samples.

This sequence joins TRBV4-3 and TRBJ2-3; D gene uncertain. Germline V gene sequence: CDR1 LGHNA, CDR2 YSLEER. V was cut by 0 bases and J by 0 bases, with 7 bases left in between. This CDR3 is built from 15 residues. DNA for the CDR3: TGCGCCAGCAGCCAAGACCGCGCTAGCACAGATACGCAGTATTTT. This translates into CASSQDRASTDTQYF.

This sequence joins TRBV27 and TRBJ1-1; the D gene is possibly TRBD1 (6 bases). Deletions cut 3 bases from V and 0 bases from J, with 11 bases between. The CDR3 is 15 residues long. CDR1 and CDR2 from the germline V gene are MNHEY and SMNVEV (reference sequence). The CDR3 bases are TGTGCCAGCAGTTTCTCCGGGACAATGAACACTGAAGCTTTCTTT. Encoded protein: CASSFSGTMNTEAFF.

The chain's CDR3 is CASSTGTNTGELFF. The CDR3 DNA reads TGTGCCAGCAGCACCGGGACTAACACCGGGGAGCTGTTTTTT. The genes are TRBV6-5 and TRBJ2-2; D perhaps matches TRBD2 (6 bases). Germline-derived CDR1 and CDR2 are MNHEY and SVGAGI. The CDR3 totals 14 residues. V lost 6 bases to trimming and J lost 2 bases, with 10 bases between them.

CDR3 sequence reads: CATSSTASGQETQYF. CDR3 sequence (DNA): TGTGCCACCAGCAGCACGGCTAGCGGGCAAGAGACCCAGTACTTC. This sequence joins TRBV15 and TRBJ2-5, with 8 bases that match TRBD2. This CDR3 has 15 amino acids. Germline V CDR1 and CDR2: LNHNV, YYDKDF (reference sequence). J lost 2 bases, V lost 3 bases, and 5 bases had no gene match.

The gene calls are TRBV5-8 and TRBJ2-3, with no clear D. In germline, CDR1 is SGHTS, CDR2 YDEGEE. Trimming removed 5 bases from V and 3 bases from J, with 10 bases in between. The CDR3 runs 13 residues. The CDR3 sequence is CASRKSTTDTQYF. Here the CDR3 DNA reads TGTGCCAGCAGGAAGTCGACAACAGATACGCAGTATTTT.

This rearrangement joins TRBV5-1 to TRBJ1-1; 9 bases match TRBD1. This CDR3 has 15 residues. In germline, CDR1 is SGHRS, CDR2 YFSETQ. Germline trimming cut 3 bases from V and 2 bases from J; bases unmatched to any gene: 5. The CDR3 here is CASSWGDRDNTEAFF. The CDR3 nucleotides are TGCGCCAGCAGCTGGGGGGACAGGGATAACACTGAAGCTTTCTTT.

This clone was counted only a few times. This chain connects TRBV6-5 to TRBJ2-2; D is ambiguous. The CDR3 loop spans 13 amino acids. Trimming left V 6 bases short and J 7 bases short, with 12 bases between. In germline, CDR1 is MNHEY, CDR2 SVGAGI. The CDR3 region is CASRTWLVGELFF. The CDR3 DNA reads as TGTGCCAGCAGAACATGGCTGGTCGGGGAGCTGTTTTTT.

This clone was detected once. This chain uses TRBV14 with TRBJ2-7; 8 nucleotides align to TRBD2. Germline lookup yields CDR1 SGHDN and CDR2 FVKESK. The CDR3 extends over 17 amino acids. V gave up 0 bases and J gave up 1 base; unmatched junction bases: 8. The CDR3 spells CASSQDHAGGKSYEQYF. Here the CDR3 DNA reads TGTGCCAGCAGCCAAGATCACGCGGGAGGAAAGTCCTACGAGCAGTACTTC.

Here the CDR3 DNA reads TGTGCCACCAGCGGACCACTTGAGGGGGAAAAACTGTTTTTT. It encodes CATSGPLEGEKLFF. The chain is built from TRBV15 and TRBJ1-4, with D tentatively TRBD1 (5 bases). The CDR3 totals 14 residues. V lost 5 bases, J lost 8 bases, and 15 bases lay in between. Germline CDR1 and CDR2: LNHNV and YYDKDF (reference sequence).

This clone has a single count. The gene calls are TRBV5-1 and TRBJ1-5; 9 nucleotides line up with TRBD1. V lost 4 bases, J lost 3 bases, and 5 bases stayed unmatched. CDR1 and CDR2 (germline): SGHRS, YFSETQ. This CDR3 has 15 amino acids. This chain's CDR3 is CASSAGQGNNQPQHF. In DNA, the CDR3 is TGCGCCAGCAGCGCGGGACAGGGCAACAATCAGCCCCAGCATTTT.

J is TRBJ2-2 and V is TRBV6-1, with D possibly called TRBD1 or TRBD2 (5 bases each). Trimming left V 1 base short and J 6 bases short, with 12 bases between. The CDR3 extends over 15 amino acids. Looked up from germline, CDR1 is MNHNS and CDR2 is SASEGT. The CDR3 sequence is CASSEGSWGPGELFF. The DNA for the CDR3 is TGTGCCAGCAGTGAAGGGTCCTGGGGACCCGGGGAGCTGTTTTTT.

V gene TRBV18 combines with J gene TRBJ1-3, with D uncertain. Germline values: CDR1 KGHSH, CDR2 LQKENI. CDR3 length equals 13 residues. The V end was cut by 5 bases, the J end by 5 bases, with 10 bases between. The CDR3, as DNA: TGTGCCAGCTCATCCGGACGACGAAACACCATATATTTT. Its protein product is CASSSGRRNTIYF.

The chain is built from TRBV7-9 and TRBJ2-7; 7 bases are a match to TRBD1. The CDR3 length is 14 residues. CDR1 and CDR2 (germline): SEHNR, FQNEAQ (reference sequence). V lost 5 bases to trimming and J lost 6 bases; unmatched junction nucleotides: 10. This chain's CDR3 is CASSLFTGDSEQYF. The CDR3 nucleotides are TGTGCCAGCAGCCTATTCACAGGGGACAGCGAGCAGTACTTC.

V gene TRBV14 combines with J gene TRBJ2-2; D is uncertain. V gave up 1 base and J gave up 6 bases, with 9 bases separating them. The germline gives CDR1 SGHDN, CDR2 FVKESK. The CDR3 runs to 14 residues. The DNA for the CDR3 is TGTGCCAGCAGCCAAGTATGGGTCTCCGGGGAGCTGTTTTTT. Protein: CASSQVWVSGELFF.

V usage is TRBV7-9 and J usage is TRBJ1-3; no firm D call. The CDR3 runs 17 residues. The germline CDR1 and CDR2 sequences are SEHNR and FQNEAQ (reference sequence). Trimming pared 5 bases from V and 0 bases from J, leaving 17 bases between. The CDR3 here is CASSTEQRTTSGNTIYF. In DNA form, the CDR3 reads TGTGCCAGCAGCACCGAACAGCGAACCACCTCTGGAAACACCATATATTTT.

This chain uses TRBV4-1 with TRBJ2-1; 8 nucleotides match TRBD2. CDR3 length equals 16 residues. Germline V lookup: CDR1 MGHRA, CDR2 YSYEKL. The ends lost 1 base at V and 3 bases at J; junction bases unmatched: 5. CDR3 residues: CASSQGWLAGYNEQFF. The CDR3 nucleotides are TGCGCCAGCAGCCAAGGGTGGCTAGCGGGCTACAATGAGCAGTTCTTC.

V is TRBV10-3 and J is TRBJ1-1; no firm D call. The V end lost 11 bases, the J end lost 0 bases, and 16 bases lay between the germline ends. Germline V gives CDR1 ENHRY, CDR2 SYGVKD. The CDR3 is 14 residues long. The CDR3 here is CASRPPSLNTEAFF. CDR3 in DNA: TGTGCCTCGCGCCCCCCCAGTTTGAACACTGAAGCTTTCTTT.

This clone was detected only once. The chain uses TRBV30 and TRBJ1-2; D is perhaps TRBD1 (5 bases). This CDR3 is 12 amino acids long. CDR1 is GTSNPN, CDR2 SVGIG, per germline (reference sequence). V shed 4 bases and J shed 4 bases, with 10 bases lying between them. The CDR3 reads CAWTGTAYGYTF. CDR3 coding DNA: TGTGCCTGGACCGGGACTGCCTATGGCTACACCTTC.

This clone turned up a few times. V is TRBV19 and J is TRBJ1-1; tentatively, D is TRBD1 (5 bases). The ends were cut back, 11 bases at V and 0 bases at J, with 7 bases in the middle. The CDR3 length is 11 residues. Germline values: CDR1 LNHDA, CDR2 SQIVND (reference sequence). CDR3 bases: TGTGCCGGGGCGCTGAACACTGAAGCTTTCTTT. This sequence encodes CAGALNTEAFF.

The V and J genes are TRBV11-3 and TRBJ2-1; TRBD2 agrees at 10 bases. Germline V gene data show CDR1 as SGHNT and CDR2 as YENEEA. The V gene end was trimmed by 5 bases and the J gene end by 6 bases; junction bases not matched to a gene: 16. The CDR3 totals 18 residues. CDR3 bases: TGTGCCAGCAGCCCGGGAGGGGCTAGCGGGAGATGGGGCAATGAGCAGTTCTTC. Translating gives CASSPGGASGRWGNEQFF. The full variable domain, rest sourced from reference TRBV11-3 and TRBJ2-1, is EAGVVQSPRYKIIEKKQPVAFWCNPISGHNTLYWYLQNLGQGPELLIRYENEEAVDDSQLPKDRFSAERLKGVDSTLKIQPAELGDSAVYLCASSPGGASGRWGNEQFFGPGTRLTVL.

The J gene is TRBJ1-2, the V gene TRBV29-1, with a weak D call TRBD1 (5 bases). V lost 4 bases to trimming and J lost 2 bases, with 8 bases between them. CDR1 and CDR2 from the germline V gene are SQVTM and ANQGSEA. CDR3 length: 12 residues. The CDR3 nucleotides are TGCAGCGTTGTGGGGGGGAACTATGGCTACACCTTC. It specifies CSVVGGNYGYTF.

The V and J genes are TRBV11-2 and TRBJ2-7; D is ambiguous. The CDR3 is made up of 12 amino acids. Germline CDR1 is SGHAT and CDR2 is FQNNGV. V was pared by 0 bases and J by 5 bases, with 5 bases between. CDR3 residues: CASSLEGDEQYF. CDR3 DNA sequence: TGTGCCAGCAGCTTAGAGGGTGACGAGCAGTACTTC.

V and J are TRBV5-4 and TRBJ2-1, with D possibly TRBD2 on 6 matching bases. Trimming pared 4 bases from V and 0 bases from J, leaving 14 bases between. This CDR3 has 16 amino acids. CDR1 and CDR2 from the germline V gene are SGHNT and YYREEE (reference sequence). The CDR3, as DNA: TGTGCCAGCAGCGTCACTAGCTGGAGCTCCTACAATGAGCAGTTCTTC. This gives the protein CASSVTSWSSYNEQFF.

The CDR3 loop reads CASSSRQGLNTEAFF. The CDR3 nucleotides read TGTGCCAGCAGCTCCCGTCAGGGACTGAACACTGAAGCTTTCTTT. The rearrangement links TRBV6-6 to TRBJ1-1, with a possible D match to TRBD1 (5 bases). Per germline, CDR1 MNHNY and CDR2 SVGAGI (reference sequence). The CDR3 spans 15 residues. The V and J ends lost 6 bases and 0 bases respectively, with 14 bases between them.

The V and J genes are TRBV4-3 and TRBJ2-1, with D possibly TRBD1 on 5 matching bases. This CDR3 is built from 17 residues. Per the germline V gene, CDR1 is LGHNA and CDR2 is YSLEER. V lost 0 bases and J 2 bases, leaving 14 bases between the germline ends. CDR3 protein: CASSQDPQGNPYNEQFF. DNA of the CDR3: TGCGCCAGCAGCCAAGATCCTCAGGGTAACCCCTACAATGAGCAGTTCTTC.

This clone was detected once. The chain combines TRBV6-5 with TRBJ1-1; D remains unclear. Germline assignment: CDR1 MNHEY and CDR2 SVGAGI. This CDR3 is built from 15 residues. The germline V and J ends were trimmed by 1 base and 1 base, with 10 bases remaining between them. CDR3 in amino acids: CASSYYRTTNTEAFF. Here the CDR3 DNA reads TGTGCCAGCAGTTACTACCGCACGACGAACACTGAAGCTTTCTTT.

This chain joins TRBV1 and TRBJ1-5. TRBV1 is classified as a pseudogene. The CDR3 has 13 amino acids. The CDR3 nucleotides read TGCACCAGCAGCTGCGACGGGGATCAGCCCCAGCATTTT. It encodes CTSSCDGDQPQHF.

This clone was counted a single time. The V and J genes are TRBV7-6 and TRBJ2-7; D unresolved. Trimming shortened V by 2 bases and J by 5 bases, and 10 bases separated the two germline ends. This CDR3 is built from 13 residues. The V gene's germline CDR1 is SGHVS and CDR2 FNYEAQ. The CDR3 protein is CASSLSSSDEQYF. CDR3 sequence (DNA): TGTGCCAGCAGCTTATCCAGTTCCGACGAGCAGTACTTC.